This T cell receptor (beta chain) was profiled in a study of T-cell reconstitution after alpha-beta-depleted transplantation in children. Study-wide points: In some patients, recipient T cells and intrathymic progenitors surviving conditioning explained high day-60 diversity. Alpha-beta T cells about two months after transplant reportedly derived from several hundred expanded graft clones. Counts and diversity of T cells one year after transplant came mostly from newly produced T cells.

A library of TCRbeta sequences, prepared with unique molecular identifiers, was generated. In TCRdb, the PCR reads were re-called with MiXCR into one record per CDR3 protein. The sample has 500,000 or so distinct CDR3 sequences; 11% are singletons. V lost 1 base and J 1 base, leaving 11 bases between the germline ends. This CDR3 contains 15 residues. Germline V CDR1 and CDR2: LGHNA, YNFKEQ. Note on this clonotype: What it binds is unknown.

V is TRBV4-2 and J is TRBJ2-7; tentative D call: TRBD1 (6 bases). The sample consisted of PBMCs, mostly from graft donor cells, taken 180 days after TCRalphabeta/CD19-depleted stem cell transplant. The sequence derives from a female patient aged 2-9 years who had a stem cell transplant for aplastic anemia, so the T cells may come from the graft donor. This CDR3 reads CASSQGRGISYEQYF. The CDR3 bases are TGTGCCAGCAGCCAAGGTAGGGGGATTTCCTACGAGCAGTACTTC.